The 21 T cell receptor beta chains below come from one sample, sequenced in a study of low-dose radiotherapy and immunotherapy resistance in tumors. TRAV- and TRBV-specific primers primed first-strand cDNA, covering alpha and beta chains. Both a constant-region primer and a V-primer adapter served to amplify TCRs across around 20 PCR cycles. One entry per CDR3 protein results from TCRdb running MiXCR on the reads. This table has roughly 76,000 distinct CDR3 sequences, about 20% appearing once. The time point is: before trial treatment. The material was PBMCs, obtained before treatment. Every receptor here comes from a male donor with prostate cancer.

This clonotype has a count of ten or more. This rearrangement joins TRBV29-1 to TRBJ2-7; 7 bases align to TRBD1. The junction had 14 bases not matched to a gene; V was cut back by 6 bases and J by 6 bases. The CDR3 is 14 residues long. The germline CDR1 and CDR2 sequences are SQVTM and ANQGSEA. The DNA for the CDR3 is TGCAGCGTGGAAAGGGGTAGACAGGGCGGCGAGCAGTACTTC. Protein: CSVERGRQGGEQYF.

The genes are TRBV12-3 or TRBV12-4 and TRBJ2-3; 9 bases match TRBD2. The CDR3 totals 16 residues. The V gene end was trimmed by 0 bases and the J gene end by 6 bases; junction bases not matched to a gene: 7. The CDR3 spells CASSLARGRAGDTQYF. In DNA, the CDR3 is TGTGCCAGCAGTTTAGCGCGCGGGAGGGCCGGGGATACGCAGTATTTT.

This clonotype was recorded at least ten times. The J gene is TRBJ2-5, the V gene TRBV29-1; the match to TRBD1 covers 8 bases. This CDR3 is built from 12 residues. In germline, CDR1 is SQVTM, CDR2 ANQGSEA. After removal of 8 bases from V and 5 bases from J, the junction contained 7 bases not matched to a gene. CDR3 bases: TGCAGCTACGGGACAGGACATGAGACCCAGTACTTC. This codes for CSYGTGHETQYF.

About this clonotype itself: A read error is the likely source, as a far larger clone sits one nucleotide away. This chain uses TRBV2 with TRBJ2-1; D is undetermined. Trimming removed 6 bases at V and 10 bases at J, with 16 bases between. Germline CDR1 is SNHLY and CDR2 is FYNNEI. The CDR3 sequence is 13 residues long. As DNA, the CDR3 is TGTGCCAGCAGCCCCCGGACGACCTACGAGCAGTTCTTC. Amino acid sequence: CASSPRTTYEQFF.

Ten or more counts support this clonotype. V and J are TRBV28 and TRBJ2-7; weak D call: TRBD2 (5 bases). Germline loops: CDR1 MDHEN, CDR2 SYDVKM. The CDR3 covers 14 residues. The ends were cut back, 5 bases at V and 12 bases at J, with 23 bases in the middle. This CDR3 reads CASSQAPLPASLYF. The CDR3, as DNA: TGTGCCAGCAGTCAAGCCCCCCTCCCCGCTAGCCTGTACTTC. Supplemented by reference TRBV28 and TRBJ2-7, the full variable domain reads DVKVTQSSRYLVKRTGEKVFLECVQDMDHENMFWYRQDPGLGLRLIYFSYDVKMKEKGDIPEGYSVSREKKERFSLILESASTNQTSMYLCASSQAPLPASLYFGPGTRLTVT.

The sample holds a few counts of this clonotype. Since a far larger clone is one base different, this is likely a read error. The chain couples TRBV29-1 to TRBJ2-7; D gene ambiguous. Trimming pared 6 bases from V and 7 bases from J, leaving 16 bases between. This CDR3 is 12 amino acids long. Looked up from germline, CDR1 is SQVTM and CDR2 is ANQGSEA. The CDR3 protein is CSVGRRNNEQYF. The CDR3 region has the DNA TGCAGCGTAGGACGCAGGAACAATGAGCAGTACTTC.

Worth noting for this clonotype: This probably arose from a read error, given a far larger clone one base away. The chain links TRBV6-2 or TRBV6-3 to TRBJ2-5, with TRBD2 matching 11 bases. With 8 bases clipped from V and 11 bases from J, the junction kept 16 bases outside the gene matches. The CDR3 spans 15 residues. Germline CDR1 MNHEY, CDR2 SVGEGT. The CDR3 nucleotides read TGTGCCAGCTCTAGCGGGAGGTACGGGGACAATGAGCAGTACTTC. Its protein product is CASSSGRYGDNEQYF.

The table lists this clonotype with many counts. This chain joins TRBV5-1 and TRBJ2-1; 13 bases are shared with TRBD2. The CDR3 is 14 residues long. Trimming removed 4 bases from V and 5 bases from J; junction bases left unmatched: 0. CDR1 is SGHRS and CDR2 is YFSETQ in the germline V gene. CDR3 sequence reads: CASSGTSGNNEQFF. The CDR3, as DNA: TGCGCCAGCAGCGGGACTAGCGGGAACAATGAGCAGTTCTTC.

This clonotype was detected many times. The CDR3 is CASKDGPLSSYEQYF. The CDR3 nucleotides read TGTGCCAGCAAAGATGGACCCTTGAGCTCCTACGAGCAGTACTTC. V and J are TRBV6-2 or TRBV6-3 and TRBJ2-7, with D hard to call. The CDR3 is 15 amino acids. Germline V gene data show CDR1 as MNHEY and CDR2 as SVGEGT. V was clipped by 7 bases and J by 0 bases, with 16 bases between them.

This clonotype was recorded many times. V is TRBV14 and J is TRBJ2-1; 7 bases line up with TRBD2. Per germline, CDR1 SGHDN and CDR2 FVKESK. The CDR3 runs to 17 residues. Germline trimming cut 0 bases from V and 6 bases from J; bases unmatched to any gene: 11. CDR3 sequence reads: CASSQDLTGGTTNEQFF. DNA of the CDR3: TGTGCCAGCAGCCAAGATTTGACGGGGGGAACCACCAATGAGCAGTTCTTC.

In this sample, this clonotype turned up many times. The CDR3 DNA reads as TGTGCCAGCAGTGTCTGGAATGGGTGGGAGCAGTTCTTC. The encoded protein is CASSVWNGWEQFF. The chain combines TRBV6-1 with TRBJ2-1; D gene ambiguous. With 4 bases removed from V and 10 bases from J, the gap between germline ends came to 14 bases. Germline assignment: CDR1 MNHNS and CDR2 SASEGT. This CDR3 comprises 13 residues.

This clonotype was recorded at least ten times. The chain employs TRBV27 and TRBJ2-2, with D unresolved. Germline CDR1 and CDR2: MNHEY and SMNVEV (reference sequence). The germline V and J ends were trimmed by 2 bases and 4 bases, with 8 bases remaining between them. The CDR3 runs 14 residues. The CDR3: CASSLGVFTGELFF. The CDR3 DNA reads as TGTGCCAGCAGTTTAGGGGTTTTCACCGGGGAGCTGTTTTTT.

With respect to this clonotype: A far larger clone is one base from this, pointing to a likely read error. CDR3 coding DNA: TGTGCCAGTCGACTAGCGGGAGACAATGAGCAGTACTTC. Protein: CASRLAGDNEQYF. J is TRBJ2-7 and V is TRBV2; 12 nucleotides line up with TRBD2. Germline V gene lookup returns CDR1 SNHLY and CDR2 FYNNEI. The CDR3 consists of 13 residues. Trimming cost V 9 bases and J 7 bases; bases outside gene matches: 7. Using reference TRBV2 and TRBJ2-7 for the parts outside the CDR3, the full variable domain is EPEVTQTPSHQVTQMGQEVILRCVPISNHLYFYWYRQILGQKVEFLVSFYNNEISEKSEIFDDQFSVERPDGSNFTLKIRSTKLEDSAMYFCASRLAGDNEQYFGPGTRLTVT.

A note on this clonotype: The germline gene is not matched at one end of the junction; a read error may be the cause. This rearrangement joins TRBV15 to TRBJ1-1; D is ambiguous. Germline V lookup: CDR1 LNHNV, CDR2 YYDKDF (reference sequence). This CDR3 region has 13 residues. The CDR3 loop reads CATSTTGNTEDFF. DNA of the CDR3: TGTGCCACCAGCACAACCGGGAACACTGAAGATTTCTTT. The whole variable domain, remainder taken from reference TRBV15 and TRBJ1-1, is DAMVIQNPRYQVTQFGKPVTLSCSQTLNHNVMYWYQQKSSQAPKLLFHYYDKDFNNEADTPDNFQSRRPNTSFCFLDIRSPGLGDTAMYLCATSTTGNTEDFFGQGTRLTVV.

This clonotype was detected many times. J is TRBJ2-5 and V is TRBV28, with 9 positions matching TRBD2. This CDR3 has 14 amino acids. The V and J ends lost 1 base and 6 bases, in that order; junction bases with no gene match: 3. CDR1 and CDR2 from the germline V gene are MDHEN and SYDVKM. The DNA of the CDR3 is TGTGCCAGCAGTTTATTTAGCGGGAGACAGACCCAGTACTTC. Translation gives CASSLFSGRQTQYF. Full variable domain (missing parts from reference TRBV28 and TRBJ2-5): DVKVTQSSRYLVKRTGEKVFLECVQDMDHENMFWYRQDPGLGLRLIYFSYDVKMKEKGDIPEGYSVSREKKERFSLILESASTNQTSMYLCASSLFSGRQTQYFGPGTRLLVL.

This chain joins TRBV6-5 and TRBJ1-3; 7 bases line up with TRBD1. From germline, CDR1 is MNHEY and CDR2 SVGAGI. Trimming removed 5 bases from V and 4 bases from J; junction bases left unmatched: 11. The CDR3 sequence is 16 residues long. CDR3 DNA sequence: TGTGCCAGCAGTAGACCCGGGACAGCCGCAGGAAACACCATATATTTT. This translates into CASSRPGTAAGNTIYF.

This clonotype was counted only a few times. With only one base between it and a far larger clone, this is likely a read error. The chain joins TRBV6-2 or TRBV6-3 to TRBJ2-7; 10 bases line up with TRBD1. The CDR3 length is 16 residues. The trim removed 7 bases at V and 7 bases at J, leaving 16 bases unmatched. CDR1 and CDR2 from the germline V gene are MNHEY and SVGEGT. CDR3 nucleotide sequence: TGTGCCAGCACCCAGAGGAGGGACAGGGGTACGGGTGAGCAGTACTTC. Translation: CASTQRRDRGTGEQYF.

In this sample, this clonotype turned up many times. This chain links TRBV12-5 with TRBJ1-1; TRBD1 is a possible D gene (6 bases). CDR1 is LGHNT, CDR2 FRNRAP, per germline. This CDR3 comprises 16 residues. With 1 base removed from V and 4 bases from J, the gap between germline ends came to 16 bases. CDR3 in DNA: TGTGCTAGTGGTTTGGGACAGGTCACGGGGGGCACTGAAGCTTTCTTT. Its translation is CASGLGQVTGGTEAFF.

The V gene is TRBV4-1, the J gene TRBJ2-2; the match to TRBD1 covers 8 bases. Germline V gene lookup returns CDR1 MGHRA and CDR2 YSYEKL. The CDR3 covers 15 residues. Trimming cost V 0 bases and J 7 bases; bases outside gene matches: 4. The DNA for the CDR3 is TGCGCCAGCAGCCAAGAGCAGGGGGCATTCGGGGAGCTGTTTTTT. Translation: CASSQEQGAFGELFF.

In its sample, this clonotype was seen a few times. The gene calls are TRBV9 and TRBJ1-1, with TRBD1 matching 7 bases. The V gene end was trimmed by 3 bases and the J gene end by 2 bases; junction bases not matched to a gene: 7. Germline V lookup: CDR1 SGDLS, CDR2 YYNGEE. The CDR3 has 15 residues. CDR3 loop: CASSDDDRVNTEAFF. The CDR3 bases are TGTGCCAGCAGCGACGATGACAGGGTTAACACTGAAGCTTTCTTT.

The chain carries TRBV19 and TRBJ2-1; 8 bases match TRBD2. The CDR3 spans 16 residues. After removal of 1 base from V and 4 bases from J, the junction contained 6 bases not matched to a gene. Per germline, CDR1 LNHDA and CDR2 SQIVND (reference sequence). CDR3 sequence reads: CASSIVAGGLYNEQFF. CDR3 coding DNA: TGTGCCAGTAGTATAGTTGCGGGAGGACTGTACAATGAGCAGTTCTTC.